What follows are 30 T cell receptor beta chains derived from one specimen sequenced in a study of glioma-infiltrating T cells. Amplification of TCR alpha and beta CDR3 regions from RNA used iRepertoire nested multiplex PCR. TCRdb passed the multiplex PCR reads through MiXCR, listing each CDR3 protein once. The sample contains under 6,500 distinct CDR3 sequences, over 40% of which appear only once. Source material: glioma tissue, nonneoplastic brain tissue, or PBMCs (not recorded which). All receptors come from a human donor with low-grade glioma or glioblastoma, undergoing nonglioma brain surgery, or in good health (not recorded which).

Remarks on this clonotype: Germline and junction disagree at one end, which may indicate a read error. The chain links TRBV7-2 to TRBJ2-3, with 9 bases identical to TRBD2. Looked up from germline, CDR1 is SGHTA and CDR2 is FQGNSA. The CDR3 covers 16 residues. CDR3 nucleotide sequence: TGTGCCCGCAGCTTTAGCGGGAGTGGGGCCCCAGATCCGCAGTATTTT. It specifies CARSFSGSGAPDPQYF. Using reference TRBV7-2 and TRBJ2-3 for the parts outside the CDR3, the full variable domain is GAGVSQSPSNKVTEKGKDVELRCDPISGHTALYWYRQSLGQGLEFLIYFQGNSAPDKSGLPSDRFSAERTGGSVSTLTIQRTQQEDSAVYLCARSFSGSGAPDPQYFGPGTRLTVL.

This clonotype was seen ten or more times. The V gene is TRBV20-1, the J gene TRBJ2-2, with D perhaps TRBD2 (6 bases). Germline V gene sequence: CDR1 DFQATT, CDR2 SNEGSKA (reference sequence). V was clipped by 0 bases and J by 4 bases, with 9 bases between them. The CDR3 loop spans 14 amino acids. CDR3 sequence: CSAREGGGTGELFF. DNA of the CDR3: TGCAGTGCTAGAGAGGGGGGAGGCACCGGGGAGCTGTTTTTT.

This chain uses TRBV27 with TRBJ2-5, with D hard to call. CDR1 and CDR2 from the germline V gene are MNHEY and SMNVEV (reference sequence). The CDR3 extends over 14 amino acids. V was cut by 0 bases and J by 5 bases, with 10 bases left in between. The CDR3 region is CASSLSPNMETQYF. The CDR3 bases are TGTGCCAGCAGTTTATCGCCCAATATGGAGACCCAGTACTTC.

This sequence joins TRBV27 and TRBJ2-7; D is unresolved. Between the trimmed V and J ends, which lost 6 bases and 5 bases, there was a span of 8 bases. Germline loops: CDR1 MNHEY, CDR2 SMNVEV (reference sequence). This CDR3 is built from 11 residues. The CDR3 coding sequence is TGTGCCAGCAGACGGGTGAACGAGCAGTACTTC. Encoded protein: CASRRVNEQYF.

V and J are TRBV29-1 and TRBJ2-7; D unresolved. V lost 6 bases and J lost 5, with 23 bases in between. From germline, CDR1 is SQVTM and CDR2 ANQGSEA. The CDR3 contains 15 residues. CDR3 loop: CSVSSTGSSYNEQYF. The DNA for the CDR3 is TGCAGCGTGAGCTCAACTGGAAGCTCCTACAACGAGCAGTACTTC.

The chain joins TRBV11-2 to TRBJ1-6; 10 nucleotides line up with TRBD1. V shed 5 bases, J shed 8 bases, and the junction held 12 bases outside the gene matches. The CDR3 contains 17 residues. Germline V gene data show CDR1 as SGHAT and CDR2 as FQNNGV. The CDR3 loop reads CASSVGPGTGAYSPLHF. CDR3 DNA sequence: TGTGCCAGCAGCGTGGGGCCCGGGACAGGGGCCTATTCACCCCTCCACTTT.

This clonotype has a count of ten or more. A much larger clone is a single base away; this may be a read error. The genes are TRBV6-1 and TRBJ1-1; 7 bases fit TRBD1. Germline V gives CDR1 MNHNS, CDR2 SASEGT. The CDR3 covers 14 residues. Unmatched junction bases numbered 6, after V lost 1 base and J lost 7 bases. The DNA for the CDR3 is TGTGCCAGCAGTGAAGAGGGACAGCACATTGAAGCTTTCTTT. Translating it yields CASSEEGQHIEAFF.

This chain joins TRBV4-2 and TRBJ2-1, with 11 bases fitting TRBD2. The V segment lost 4 bases and the J segment 6 bases; nucleotides outside the gene matches: 5. The CDR3 covers 15 residues. Germline assignment: CDR1 LGHNA and CDR2 YNFKEQ. CDR3 DNA sequence: TGTGCCAGCAGCCCAATAGCGGGGGGGCGCAATGAGCAGTTCTTC. It specifies CASSPIAGGRNEQFF.

By share, this clonotype counts as medium-sized. The chain carries TRBV28 and TRBJ1-3; D remains ambiguous. The CDR3 is 15 amino acids. The germline CDR1 and CDR2 sequences are MDHEN and SYDVKM. V lost 6 bases and J lost 3, with 15 bases in between. In nucleotides, the CDR3 is TGTGCCAGCAGCTCTGAAAACTTCTTTGGAAACACCATATATTTT. Protein: CASSSENFFGNTIYF.

By sample share, this clonotype is medium-sized. V usage is TRBV12-3 or TRBV12-4 and J usage is TRBJ2-3, with a tentative D call TRBD1 (5 bases). V lost 3 bases, J lost 2 bases, and 12 bases lay in between. The CDR3 covers 15 residues. CDR3 in amino acids: CASSLFDRATDTQYF. The CDR3 region has the DNA TGTGCCAGCAGTTTGTTCGACAGAGCCACAGATACGCAGTATTTT.

The rearrangement uses TRBV20-1 and TRBJ2-7, with 7 positions matching TRBD2. The CDR3 totals 14 residues. From germline, CDR1 is DFQATT and CDR2 SNEGSKA (reference sequence). V trimming: 3 bases; J trimming: 5 bases; junction bases outside the gene matches: 10. The CDR3 here is CSASKPSGDHEQYF. CDR3 coding DNA: TGCAGTGCTAGTAAACCTAGCGGCGACCACGAGCAGTACTTC.

This clonotype ranks as medium-sized. J is TRBJ2-2 and V is TRBV6-1; D unresolved. Germline V gene data show CDR1 as MNHNS and CDR2 as SASEGT. CDR3 length: 14 residues. Trimming took 2 bases from V and 0 from J, leaving 4 bases between them. CDR3 nucleotides: TGTGCCAGCAGTGAACGAACGAACACCGGGGAGCTGTTTTTT. It specifies CASSERTNTGELFF.

This clonotype is termed medium-sized. This rearrangement joins TRBV20-1 to TRBJ2-5; 11 bases agree with TRBD2. The germline gives CDR1 DFQATT, CDR2 SNEGSKA (reference sequence). The J segment lost 4 bases and the V segment lost 6 bases, leaving 10 bases of the junction unmatched. CDR3 length: 15 amino acids. The CDR3 here is CSAIKTSGIGETQYF. The CDR3 DNA is TGCAGTGCCATCAAGACTAGCGGGATAGGAGAGACCCAGTACTTC.

Worth noting for this clonotype: Given a much more abundant clone one base away, this may be a read error. The chain has TRBV29-1 and TRBJ1-1, with 7 bases identical to TRBD1. The CDR3 extends over 13 amino acids. The ends lost 4 bases at V and 5 bases at J; junction bases unmatched: 7. Germline V gene data show CDR1 as SQVTM and CDR2 as ANQGSEA. As DNA, the CDR3 is TGCAGCGTTGGGGCAGGGGGGAATACTGAAGCTTTCTTT. Amino acids: CSVGAGGNTEAFF.

This chain joins TRBV4-1 and TRBJ1-1; D ambiguous. Trimming took 3 bases from V and 3 from J, leaving 11 bases between them. The CDR3 totals 14 residues. CDR1 is MGHRA, CDR2 YSYEKL, per germline. DNA for the CDR3: TGCGCCAGCAGCCATATGACTGGGTACACTGAAGCTTTCTTT. This translates into CASSHMTGYTEAFF.

This clonotype has ten or more counts. The genes are TRBV11-1 and TRBJ2-1; tentatively, D is TRBD2 (6 bases). The CDR3 totals 15 residues. V gave up 4 bases and J gave up 7 bases, with 17 bases separating them. CDR1 SGHAT and CDR2 FQDESV come from the germline V gene (reference sequence). The CDR3 spells CASSSGLPFGNEQFF. The CDR3 DNA follows: TGTGCCAGCAGCTCGGGACTGCCCTTTGGGAATGAGCAGTTCTTC.

Regarding this clonotype: Since a much larger clone is just one base distant, this may be a read error. V is TRBV18 and J is TRBJ2-1; D might be TRBD2 (6 bases). Germline V gives CDR1 KGHSH, CDR2 LQKENI. The CDR3 totals 11 residues. The V end lost 3 bases, the J end lost 10 bases, and 7 bases lay between the germline ends. The CDR3 DNA follows: TGTGCCAGCTCACCCGGGAGCGAGCAGTTCTTC. The encoded protein is CASSPGSEQFF.

The chain uses TRBV2 and TRBJ1-1, with D unclear. Germline-derived CDR1 and CDR2 are SNHLY and FYNNEI. V lost 3 bases to trimming and J lost 1 base, with 15 bases between them. This CDR3 region has 16 residues. CDR3 sequence reads: CASSDWSYTSNTEAFF. The DNA for the CDR3 is TGTGCCAGCAGTGATTGGAGCTACACCTCGAACACTGAAGCTTTCTTT.

By share, this clonotype counts as medium-sized. The chain is built from TRBV20-1 and TRBJ1-2; 9 nucleotides agree with TRBD1. Germline trimming cut 1 base from V and 6 bases from J; bases unmatched to any gene: 12. The CDR3 spans 16 residues. Looked up from germline, CDR1 is DFQATT and CDR2 is SNEGSKA (reference sequence). The CDR3 coding sequence is TGCAGTGCTAGAGGGGGTTTGGACAGGGGTTACGATGGCTACACCTTC. Translation gives CSARGGLDRGYDGYTF.

This chain links TRBV20-1 with TRBJ2-7, with TRBD2 matching over 11 bases. The CDR3 runs to 17 residues. The J segment lost 7 bases and the V segment lost 0 bases, leaving 14 bases of the junction unmatched. Germline CDR1 is DFQATT and CDR2 is SNEGSKA (reference sequence). The chain's CDR3 is CSARDIGTSGAAREQYF. The CDR3 DNA reads as TGCAGTGCTAGAGATATTGGGACTAGCGGAGCCGCCAGGGAGCAGTACTTC.

By share, this clonotype ranks as medium-sized (0.01 to 0.1%). This rearrangement joins TRBV27 to TRBJ2-2, with 9 bases fitting TRBD1. The CDR3 loop spans 15 amino acids. Trimming at V came to 8 bases and at J to 7 bases, leaving 11 bases not matched to a gene. The germline gives CDR1 MNHEY, CDR2 SMNVEV (reference sequence). CDR3 in amino acids: CASRVRTGDSGELFF. The CDR3 DNA follows: TGTGCCAGCCGTGTCCGGACAGGGGACAGCGGGGAGCTGTTTTTT.

The chain recombines TRBV6-2 or TRBV6-3 with TRBJ2-5, with 7 bases matching TRBD1. Germline values: CDR1 MNHEY, CDR2 SVGEGT. Trimming at V came to 7 bases and at J to 6 bases, leaving 11 bases not matched to a gene. CDR3 length: 14 amino acids. The CDR3 is CASTDQGDGKTQYF. The CDR3 DNA reads TGTGCCAGCACCGACCAGGGGGATGGAAAGACCCAGTACTTC.

This clonotype was counted between two and nine times. The chain has TRBV25-1 and TRBJ2-1; 10 bases are a match to TRBD2. The V segment lost 1 base and the J segment 2 bases; nucleotides outside the gene matches: 8. The germline V gene encodes CDR1 MGHDK and CDR2 SYGVNS. The CDR3 has 18 amino acids. The CDR3 DNA is TGTGCCAGCAGTGAATTTGGCTCTAGCGGGGGAACCTACAATGAGCAGTTCTTC. This sequence encodes CASSEFGSSGGTYNEQFF.

Many counts were recorded for this clonotype. The chain has TRBV29-1 and TRBJ2-3; D is tentatively TRBD1 or TRBD2 (5 bases each). Germline CDR1 is SQVTM and CDR2 is ANQGSEA. Trimming removed 4 bases at V and 1 base at J, with 6 bases between. CDR3 length: 12 residues. CDR3 in amino acids: CSVGGGTDTQYF. In DNA form, the CDR3 reads TGCAGCGTTGGAGGGGGCACAGATACGCAGTATTTT.

V usage is TRBV11-1 and J usage is TRBJ2-3; 10 positions agree with TRBD1. The CDR3 loop spans 16 amino acids. The junction had 7 bases not matched to a gene; V was cut back by 4 bases and J by 3 bases. Per the germline V gene, CDR1 is SGHAT and CDR2 is FQDESV (reference sequence). The CDR3 region is CASSSRTGGVTDTQYF. The CDR3 DNA is TGTGCCAGCAGCTCACGGACAGGGGGAGTGACAGATACGCAGTATTTT.

By sample fraction, this clonotype is medium-sized (0.01 to 0.1%). This chain connects TRBV18 to TRBJ2-3; unclear D gene. The CDR3 is 15 amino acids. The V and J ends lost 3 bases and 0 bases respectively, with 10 bases between them. Per germline, CDR1 KGHSH and CDR2 LQKENI. The CDR3 bases are TGTGCCAGCTCACCCCTACTAACTAGCACAGATACGCAGTATTTT. Its translation is CASSPLLTSTDTQYF.

As concerns this clonotype: A read error may explain this, as a much larger clone is one base away. The chain has TRBV29-1 and TRBJ2-2; TRBD2 might be the D (5 bases). CDR3 length: 13 amino acids. Germline V gene data show CDR1 as SQVTM and CDR2 as ANQGSEA. The CDR3 DNA reads TGCAGCGTTGACCTCAGCAACACCGGGGAGCTGCTTTTT. This sequence encodes CSVDLSNTGELLF.

This clonotype came up a few times. The V and J genes are TRBV5-1 and TRBJ2-1; TRBD2 matches 8 bases. Losses at the gene ends were 5 bases for V and 10 bases for J; bases not matched to a gene: 17. Per germline, CDR1 SGHRS and CDR2 YFSETQ. The CDR3 sequence is 16 residues long. CDR3 bases: TGCGCCAGCAGTAACGTAGCGGGGCCGGATTTAGGGGAGCAGTTCTTC. Its translation: CASSNVAGPDLGEQFF.

In its sample, this clonotype is medium-sized (0.01 to 0.1%). CDR3 in amino acids: CASSSGGGRNEQFF. The DNA of the CDR3 is TGTGCCAGCAGTTCGGGGGGAGGGAGGAATGAGCAGTTCTTC. The chain links TRBV6-1 to TRBJ2-1; 7 bases are shared with TRBD2. J was trimmed by 7 bases and V by 5 bases; bases with no gene match: 8. Germline V gene data show CDR1 as MNHNS and CDR2 as SASEGT. The CDR3 has 14 amino acids.

V usage is TRBV7-2 and J usage is TRBJ1-1, with D uncertain. There are 13 residues in the CDR3. Germline V lookup: CDR1 SGHTA, CDR2 FQGNSA. V was clipped by 1 base and J by 12 bases, with 15 bases between them. This chain's CDR3 is CASSLGLIGEPFF. The CDR3 coding sequence is TGTGCCAGCAGCTTAGGGCTAATCGGCGAGCCTTTCTTT.